This entry lists 4 T cell receptor beta chains sequenced from one sample in a study of T-cell reconstitution after alpha-beta-depleted transplantation in children. A TCRbeta library incorporating unique molecular identifiers was prepared. TCRdb reprocessed the PCR reads with MiXCR, giving one entry per CDR3 protein. This table has 40,000 to 60,000 distinct CDR3 sequences, approximately 9.2% appearing once. Sequences were derived from PBMCs, mostly from graft donor cells, sampled 60 days after TCRalphabeta/CD19-depleted stem cell transplant. The receptors come from a male patient aged 2 to 9 who had a stem cell transplant for chronic granulomatous disease, so the T cells may come from the graft donor.

This clonotype was recorded many times. The chain carries TRBV20-1 and TRBJ2-3; 10 nucleotides line up with TRBD2. CDR1 is DFQATT, CDR2 SNEGSKA, per germline (reference sequence). This CDR3 region has 15 residues. Trimming removed 0 bases from V and 4 bases from J; junction bases left unmatched: 4. CDR3 residues: CSARDLLAGADTQYF. Written as DNA, the CDR3 is TGCAGTGCTAGAGATCTGCTAGCGGGAGCAGATACGCAGTATTTT.

With regard to this clonotype: This sequence may be a read error, since a much larger clone differs from it by one base. The V gene is TRBV15, the J gene TRBJ2-5; D may be TRBD2 (5 bases). CDR3 length equals 14 residues. From germline, CDR1 is LNHNV and CDR2 YYDKDF (reference sequence). The CDR3 protein is CVTSGPSSGETQYF. DNA of the CDR3: TGTGTCACCAGCGGCCCCTCGTCCGGTGAGACCCAGTACTTC.

This clonotype was detected only a few times. The rearrangement links TRBV7-8 to TRBJ1-2; D is perhaps TRBD1 (5 bases). The CDR3 is 16 residues long. CDR1 SGHVS and CDR2 FQNEAQ come from the germline V gene. The ends were cut back, 0 bases at V and 3 bases at J, with 14 bases in the middle. The CDR3: CASSLALRGKYYGYTF. As DNA, the CDR3 is TGTGCCAGCAGCTTAGCTCTCCGGGGGAAGTACTATGGCTACACCTTC.

This clonotype appeared many times. The J gene is TRBJ2-4, the V gene TRBV20-1, with TRBD1 matching 11 bases. Looked up from germline, CDR1 is DFQATT and CDR2 is SNEGSKA (reference sequence). Germline trimming cut 6 bases from V and 6 bases from J; bases unmatched to any gene: 10. This CDR3 region has 15 residues. The CDR3 DNA reads TGCAGTGCGCGGAATTCCGGGACAGGGGGAAACATTCAGTACTTC. Residues: CSARNSGTGGNIQYF.